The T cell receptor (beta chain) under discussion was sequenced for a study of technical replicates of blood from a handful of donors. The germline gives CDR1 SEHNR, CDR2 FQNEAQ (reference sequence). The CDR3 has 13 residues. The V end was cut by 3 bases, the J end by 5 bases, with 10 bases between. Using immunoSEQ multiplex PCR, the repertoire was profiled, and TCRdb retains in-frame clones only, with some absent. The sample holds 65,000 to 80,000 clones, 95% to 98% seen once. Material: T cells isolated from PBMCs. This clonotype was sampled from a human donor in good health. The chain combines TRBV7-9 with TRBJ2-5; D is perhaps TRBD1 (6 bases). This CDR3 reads CASSFGGGETQYF. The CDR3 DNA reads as TGTGCCAGCAGCTTTGGGGGCGGGGAGACCCAGTACTTC.